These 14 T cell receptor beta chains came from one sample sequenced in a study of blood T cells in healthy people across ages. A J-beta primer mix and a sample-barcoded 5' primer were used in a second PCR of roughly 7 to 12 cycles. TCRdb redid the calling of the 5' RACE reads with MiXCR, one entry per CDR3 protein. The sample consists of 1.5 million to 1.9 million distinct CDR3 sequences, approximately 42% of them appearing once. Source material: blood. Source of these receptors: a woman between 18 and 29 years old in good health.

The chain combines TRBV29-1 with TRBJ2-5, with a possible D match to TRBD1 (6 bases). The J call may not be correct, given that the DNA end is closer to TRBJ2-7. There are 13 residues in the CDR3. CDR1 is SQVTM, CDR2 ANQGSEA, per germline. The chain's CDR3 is CSVVTGSSYEQYF. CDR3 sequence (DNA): TGCAGCGTTGTGACAGGTTCCTCTTACGAGCAGTACTTC.

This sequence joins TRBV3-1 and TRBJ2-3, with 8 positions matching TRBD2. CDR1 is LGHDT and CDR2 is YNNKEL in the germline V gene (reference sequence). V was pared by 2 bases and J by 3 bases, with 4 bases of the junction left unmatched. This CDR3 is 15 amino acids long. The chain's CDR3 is CASSQFGTRTDTQYF. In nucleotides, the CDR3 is TGTGCCAGCAGCCAATTCGGGACTAGAACAGATACGCAGTATTTT.

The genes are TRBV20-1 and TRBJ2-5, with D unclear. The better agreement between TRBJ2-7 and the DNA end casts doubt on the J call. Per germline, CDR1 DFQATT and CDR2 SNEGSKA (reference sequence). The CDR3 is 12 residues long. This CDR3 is CSAGPGLNEQYF. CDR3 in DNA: TGCAGTGCCGGTCCCGGGCTGAACGAGCAGTACTTC.

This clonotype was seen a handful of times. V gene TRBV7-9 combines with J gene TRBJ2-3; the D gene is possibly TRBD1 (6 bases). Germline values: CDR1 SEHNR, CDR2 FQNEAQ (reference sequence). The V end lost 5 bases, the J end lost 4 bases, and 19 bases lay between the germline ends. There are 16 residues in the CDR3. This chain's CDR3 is CASSILRDIRSDTQYF. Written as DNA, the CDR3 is TGTGCCAGCAGCATACTCCGGGACATACGATCAGATACGCAGTATTTT.

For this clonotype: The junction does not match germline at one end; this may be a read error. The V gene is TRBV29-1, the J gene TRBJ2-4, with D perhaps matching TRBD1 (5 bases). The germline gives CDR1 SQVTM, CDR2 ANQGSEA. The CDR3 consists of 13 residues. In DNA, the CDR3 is TGCGGCGTCGCCCCGCGACAGCGAGACATTCAGTACTTC. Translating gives CGVAPRQRDIQYF.

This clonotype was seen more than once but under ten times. In DNA, the CDR3 is TGTGCCAGCAGCCGTTCGACAGGGCTCCACGAGCAGTACTTC. Translated: CASSRSTGLHEQYF. The chain links TRBV12-3 or TRBV12-4 to TRBJ2-7; 7 positions match TRBD1. This CDR3 is 14 amino acids long. With V trimmed by 6 bases and J by 5 bases, 10 bases remained unmatched.

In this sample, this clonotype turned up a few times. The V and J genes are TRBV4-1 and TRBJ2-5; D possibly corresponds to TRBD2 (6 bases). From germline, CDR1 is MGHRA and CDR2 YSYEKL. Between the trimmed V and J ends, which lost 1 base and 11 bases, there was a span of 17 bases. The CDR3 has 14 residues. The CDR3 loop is CASSQAARIREQYF. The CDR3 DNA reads TGCGCCAGCAGCCAAGCGGCGAGGATTCGGGAGCAGTACTTC.

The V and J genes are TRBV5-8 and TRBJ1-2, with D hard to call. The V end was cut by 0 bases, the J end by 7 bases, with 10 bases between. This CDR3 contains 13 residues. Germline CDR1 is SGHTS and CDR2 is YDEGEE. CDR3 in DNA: TGTGCCAGCAGCTTGGTCAGGCTGGGTGGCTACACCTTC. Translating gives CASSLVRLGGYTF.

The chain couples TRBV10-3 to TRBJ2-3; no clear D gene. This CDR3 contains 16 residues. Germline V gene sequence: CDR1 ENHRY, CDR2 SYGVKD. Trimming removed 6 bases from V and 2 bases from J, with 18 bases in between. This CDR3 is CAISTSDLKYTDTQYF. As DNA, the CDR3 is TGTGCCATCAGCACCTCGGACCTAAAGTACACAGATACGCAGTATTTT.

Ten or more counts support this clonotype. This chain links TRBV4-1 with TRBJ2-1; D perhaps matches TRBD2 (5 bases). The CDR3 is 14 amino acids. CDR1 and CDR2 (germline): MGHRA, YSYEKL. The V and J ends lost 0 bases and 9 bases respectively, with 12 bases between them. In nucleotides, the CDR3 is TGCGCCAGCAGCCAAGATGAGAGGGCAATTGAGCAGTTCTTC. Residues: CASSQDERAIEQFF.

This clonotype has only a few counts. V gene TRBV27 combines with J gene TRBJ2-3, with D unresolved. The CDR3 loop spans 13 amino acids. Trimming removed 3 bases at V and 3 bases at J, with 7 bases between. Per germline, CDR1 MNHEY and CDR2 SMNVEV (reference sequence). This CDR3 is CASSFIQTDTQYF. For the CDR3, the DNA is TGTGCCAGCAGTTTCATCCAAACAGATACGCAGTATTTT.

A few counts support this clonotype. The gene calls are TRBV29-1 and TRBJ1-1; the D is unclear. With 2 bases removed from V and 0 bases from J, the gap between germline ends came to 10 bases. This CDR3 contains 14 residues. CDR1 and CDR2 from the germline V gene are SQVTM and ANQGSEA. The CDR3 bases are TGCAGCGTTGAAACCCGACTTGTGAACACTGAAGCTTTCTTT. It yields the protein CSVETRLVNTEAFF.

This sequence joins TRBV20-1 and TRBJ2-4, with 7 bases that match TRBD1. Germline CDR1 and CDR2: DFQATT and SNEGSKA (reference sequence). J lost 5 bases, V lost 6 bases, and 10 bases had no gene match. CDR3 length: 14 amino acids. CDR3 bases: TGCAGTGCGAGGCCCGGGACAGCGCAAAACATTCAGTACTTC. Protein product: CSARPGTAQNIQYF.

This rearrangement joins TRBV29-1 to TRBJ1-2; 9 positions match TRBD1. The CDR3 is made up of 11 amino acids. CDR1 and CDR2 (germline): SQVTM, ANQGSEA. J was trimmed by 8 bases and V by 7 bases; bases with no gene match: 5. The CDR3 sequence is CSGAGTGGYTF. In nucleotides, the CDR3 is TGCAGCGGGGCCGGGACAGGGGGCTACACCTTC.